This T cell receptor (beta chain) derives from a study of cytomegalovirus exposure and HLA in healthy donors. This PCR relied on a set of 60 Vbeta primers and 13 Jbeta primers. Assay used: immunoSEQ multiplex PCR; TCRdb lists only in-frame clones, some missing. The profile covers about 130,000 clones, with approximately 84% appearing a single time and 2.7% taken by the ten largest. Study findings and constraints: A later analysis linked a missense DCLRE1C variant to TCR beta V- and J-gene trimming. In a later analysis, the majority of CMV-associated beta chains seemingly showed HLA restriction.

Notes on this clone: Its antigen is undetermined.

V lost 8 bases, J lost 5 bases, and 13 bases lay in between. The CDR3 consists of 13 residues. Germline V gene data show CDR1 as MNHNS and CDR2 as SASEGT. This chain uses TRBV6-1 with TRBJ2-1, with D uncertain. The TCR comes from a boy aged 2 to 9 in good health and CMV-seronegative. The sequenced material came from PBMCs. In nucleotides, the CDR3 is TGTGCCAGCGTGGTTAGTGAAAACAATGAGCAGTTCTTC. This encodes CASVVSENNEQFF.